This record looks at one T cell receptor (beta chain) sequence and its context. Its antigen is undetermined. V was shortened by 3 bases and J by 2 bases, with 14 bases between the two germline ends. CDR3 length: 16 amino acids. Germline V gene data show CDR1 as SEHNR and CDR2 as FQNEAQ (reference sequence). The sample belongs to a study of shared clonotypes between healthy human individuals. The study's findings and limits: Sequencing depth was a factor that was expected to affect clonotype sharing among donors.

The investigators split CD4+ cells into a CD45RA+ naive subset and a CD45RA-negative memory subset. The method was immunoSEQ multiplex PCR; TCRdb's version includes in-frame clones alone and lacks a portion of them. The sample yields about 2.4 million clones, 80% to 95% seen once. The sequence was obtained from a man aged 18 to 30 in good health. Some clones in this sample may be carry-over from other donors' samples. The chain carries TRBV7-9 and TRBJ1-3, with D possibly being TRBD1 (5 bases). The sample comprised naive CD4+ T cells from PBMCs. Subset in this sample: CD45RA+ positively selected. In DNA, the CDR3 is TGTGCCAGCAGCTTGGGGCGGGGAGGCCCTGGAAACACCATATATTTT. As protein: CASSLGRGGPGNTIYF.